The 12 T cell receptor beta chains presented below share a single source sample, sequenced in a study of blood T cells in healthy people across ages. Combining a sample-barcoded 5' primer with a J-beta primer mix, a second PCR ran for about 7 to 11 cycles. Via MiXCR, TCRdb re-called the 5' RACE reads, giving one row per CDR3 protein. The table shows more than 900,000 distinct CDR3 sequences, with about 28% occurring only once. These records were also assigned to another study, of T cells of mothers and their children.

Sequencing was carried out using blood. These receptors were obtained from a woman in her forties in good health.

The V gene is TRBV5-1, the J gene TRBJ2-3, with 10 bases lining up with TRBD2. V lost 2 bases to trimming and J lost 1 base; unmatched junction nucleotides: 7. The CDR3 totals 17 residues. Germline V CDR1 and CDR2: SGHRS, YFSETQ. The chain's CDR3 is CASSLPSGGAGTDTQYF. The DNA of the CDR3 is TGCGCCAGCAGCTTACCAAGCGGGGGGGCCGGCACAGATACGCAGTATTTT.

This chain uses TRBV20-1 with TRBJ1-5; unclear D gene. The V end was cut by 7 bases, the J end by 2 bases, with 21 bases between. Germline V gene lookup returns CDR1 DFQATT and CDR2 SNEGSKA (reference sequence). This CDR3 region has 16 residues. CDR3 sequence reads: CSVSVAGLQGNQPQHF. The DNA for the CDR3 is TGCAGTGTTAGCGTGGCAGGCTTGCAGGGCAATCAGCCCCAGCATTTT.

This clonotype was counted at least ten times. The CDR3 region has the DNA TGTGCCAGCAGTCCCCAGGACAGTAAGAACACTGAAGCTTTCTTT. It encodes CASSPQDSKNTEAFF. This rearrangement joins TRBV12-3 or TRBV12-4 to TRBJ1-1, with TRBD1 as a possible D gene (6 bases). V was cut by 5 bases and J by 1 base, with 14 bases left in between. The CDR3 covers 15 residues.

The chain recombines TRBV27 with TRBJ2-2; D is ambiguous. The CDR3 spans 16 residues. Germline V lookup: CDR1 MNHEY, CDR2 SMNVEV (reference sequence). Trimming left V 10 bases short and J 6 bases short, with 24 bases between. The CDR3 bases are TGTGCCACAGACATGAAGGAACGGCTTAAATCCGGGGAGCTGTTTTTT. Amino acids: CATDMKERLKSGELFF.

This clonotype was picked up a small number of times. One base away lies a much larger clone, so this may be a sequencing read error. This rearrangement joins TRBV7-9 to TRBJ2-7; D may be TRBD2 (5 bases). This CDR3 is 16 amino acids long. Germline loops: CDR1 SEHNR, CDR2 FQNEAQ (reference sequence). In DNA, the CDR3 is TGTGCCGGCAGCTTATTGGGAGAGGCTTATACCTACGAGCAGTACTTC. Its translation is CAGSLLGEAYTYEQYF.

A remark on this clonotype: One end of the junction varies from germline; a read error may be responsible. V usage is TRBV15 and J usage is TRBJ2-3, with 7 bases matching TRBD2. Per germline, CDR1 LNHNV and CDR2 YYDKDF (reference sequence). This CDR3 contains 17 residues. Here the CDR3 DNA reads TGTACCACCAGCCCCTATTCGGGGGGAGGAGGCACAGATACGCAGTATTTT. As protein: CTTSPYSGGGGTDTQYF.

In this sample, this clonotype turned up many times. The rearrangement uses TRBV5-8 and TRBJ2-1; D perhaps matches TRBD2 (5 bases). V was pared by 0 bases and J by 15 bases, with 13 bases between. CDR1 SGHTS and CDR2 YDEGEE come from the germline V gene. The CDR3 runs 12 residues. DNA for the CDR3: TGTGCCAGCAGCTTGGAGAGGGTTGTATTGTTCTTC. Protein product: CASSLERVVLFF.

This clonotype appeared a few times. The gene calls are TRBV7-2 and TRBJ2-1; 12 nucleotides match TRBD2. The CDR3 extends over 15 amino acids. Germline V lookup: CDR1 SGHTA, CDR2 FQGNSA. The V segment lost 4 bases and the J segment 6 bases; nucleotides outside the gene matches: 4. CDR3 nucleotides: TGTGCCAGCAGCTCAACTAGCGGGGGGCCCAATGAGCAGTTCTTC. This translates into CASSSTSGGPNEQFF.

V usage is TRBV20-1 and J usage is TRBJ2-1, with 10 bases matching TRBD2. V was pared by 7 bases and J by 0 bases, with 15 bases of the junction left unmatched. Germline CDR1 and CDR2: DFQATT and SNEGSKA (reference sequence). The CDR3 totals 18 residues. The CDR3 reads CSVVAGGTSQGSYNEQFF. CDR3 DNA: TGCAGTGTCGTAGCGGGGGGAACTTCCCAGGGCTCCTACAATGAGCAGTTCTTC.

The chain is built from TRBV5-1 and TRBJ2-2; either TRBD1 or TRBD2 may supply D (5 bases each). With 2 bases removed from V and 2 bases from J, the gap between germline ends came to 13 bases. This CDR3 comprises 16 residues. From germline, CDR1 is SGHRS and CDR2 YFSETQ. The CDR3 sequence is CASSFASGPNTGELFF. For the CDR3, the DNA is TGCGCCAGCAGCTTTGCGTCGGGGCCCAACACCGGGGAGCTGTTTTTT.

This clonotype was recorded many times. This chain uses TRBV20-1 with TRBJ2-7, with TRBD1 matching 8 bases. The J segment lost 3 bases and the V segment lost 3 bases, leaving 4 bases of the junction unmatched. The CDR3 runs to 13 residues. Germline-derived CDR1 and CDR2 are DFQATT and SNEGSKA (reference sequence). The CDR3 here is CSASSDRGYEQYF. The CDR3 DNA follows: TGCAGTGCTAGCTCCGACAGGGGCTACGAGCAGTACTTC.

This clonotype was recorded a few times. The J gene is TRBJ2-5, the V gene TRBV12-3 or TRBV12-4; unclear D gene. Judging by the DNA end, TRBJ2-7 fits better; the J call may be wrong. The CDR3 runs to 14 residues. The CDR3 DNA reads TGTGCCAGCAGTTTAGGGTCTGAGTTCTACGAGCAGTACTTC. This gives the protein CASSLGSEFYEQYF.